Given below is one T cell receptor (beta chain) in context. The assay was immunoSEQ multiplex PCR, and TCRdb's table has in-frame clones only and misses some. The sample shows tens of thousands of clones, roughly 98% of them seen only once. This entry is derived from a study of technical replicates of blood from a handful of donors. The clonotype originates from a human donor in good health. The sequenced sample was T cells isolated from PBMCs.

CDR3 in amino acids: CASSQFRDRDKQPQHF. The CDR3 DNA is TGCGCCAGCAGCCAGTTCCGGGACAGGGATAAGCAGCCCCAGCATTTT. The J gene is TRBJ1-5, the V gene TRBV4-1, with TRBD1 matching over 9 bases. CDR1 MGHRA and CDR2 YSYEKL come from the germline V gene. Unmatched junction bases numbered 10, after V lost 3 bases and J lost 7 bases. The CDR3 covers 16 residues.